These 7 T cell receptor beta chains were all obtained from the same sample, sequenced in a study of T cells in Graves' hyperthyroidism and ophthalmopathy. Researchers amplified the TCR beta CDR3 regions from RNA transcripts. A first-round RT-PCR of the TCR CDR3 used the HTBI primer set. TCRdb fed the multiplex PCR reads into MiXCR, producing one record per CDR3 protein. The data contain some 700,000 distinct CDR3 sequences, roughly 17% of them seen just once; the ten biggest clones take up 15% to 19%. The sample taken for sequencing was blood. The source of these receptors is a man aged 50 to 59 with Graves' hyperthyroidism.

The chain combines TRBV18 with TRBJ2-7, with a weak D call TRBD2 (5 bases). The CDR3 has 14 residues. V lost 3 bases to trimming and J lost 3 bases, with 12 bases between them. The germline V gene encodes CDR1 KGHSH and CDR2 LQKENI. The CDR3 protein is CASSPSTGYYEQYF. The CDR3 DNA reads TGTGCCAGCTCACCCTCCACGGGGTACTACGAGCAGTACTTC.

The chain combines TRBV11-2 with TRBJ2-1; 8 bases fit TRBD2. The CDR3 spans 16 residues. V gave up 3 bases and J gave up 1 base; unmatched junction bases: 5. Germline CDR1 reads SGHAT; CDR2 reads FQNNGV. The CDR3 DNA reads as TGTGCCAGCAGCTTCACAGCGGGAGTATCCTACAATGAGCAGTTCTTC. Amino acids: CASSFTAGVSYNEQFF.

This clonotype has at least ten counts. In DNA form, the CDR3 reads TGTGCCAGCAGTTCAAGAGTCGGCCTCCTTGGGCCGGAAAAACTGTTTTTT. It translates to CASSSRVGLLGPEKLFF. The V gene is TRBV27, the J gene TRBJ1-4; D gene unclear. Trimming took off 4 bases at V and 8 bases at J, with 23 bases between the two ends. In germline, CDR1 is MNHEY, CDR2 SMNVEV (reference sequence). There are 17 residues in the CDR3. Supplemented by reference TRBV27 and TRBJ1-4, the full variable domain reads EAQVTQNPRYLITVTGKKLTVTCSQNMNHEYMSWYRQDPGLGLRQIYYSMNVEVTDKGDVPEGYKVSRKEKRNFPLILESPSPNQTSLYFCASSSRVGLLGPEKLFFGSGTQLSVL.

In its sample, this clonotype was seen many times. This chain joins TRBV30 and TRBJ1-1; TRBD1 is a possible D gene (6 bases). With 5 bases removed from V and 3 bases from J, the gap between germline ends came to 16 bases. Germline V gene lookup returns CDR1 GTSNPN and CDR2 SVGIG (reference sequence). The CDR3 is made up of 14 amino acids. The CDR3 region has the DNA TGTGCCTGGGCCCAGTGGGACAACTACACTGAAGCTTTCTTT. Translation gives CAWAQWDNYTEAFF.

In this sample, this clonotype turned up many times. The V and J genes are TRBV10-3 and TRBJ2-7, with TRBD2 matching over 7 bases. The CDR3 spans 14 residues. Germline assignment: CDR1 ENHRY and CDR2 SYGVKD. Germline trimming cut 6 bases from V and 4 bases from J; bases unmatched to any gene: 9. The CDR3 bases are TGTGCCATCAGGATGACTAGCCTCTCTTACGAGCAGTACTTC. This gives the protein CAIRMTSLSYEQYF.

J is TRBJ1-5 and V is TRBV4-1, with 10 bases that match TRBD1. This CDR3 spans 16 amino acids. The V gene's germline CDR1 is MGHRA and CDR2 YSYEKL. The ends lost 0 bases at V and 2 bases at J; junction bases unmatched: 1. The CDR3 bases are TGCGCCAGCAGCCAAGATGGGACAGGGGGCAATCAGCCCCAGCATTTT. Its translation: CASSQDGTGGNQPQHF.

There are many counts of this clonotype. V and J are TRBV27 and TRBJ2-3; TRBD2 matches 13 bases. The junction had 6 bases not matched to a gene; V was cut back by 6 bases and J by 0 bases. The CDR3 runs to 17 residues. Germline V gene sequence: CDR1 MNHEY, CDR2 SMNVEV (reference sequence). The CDR3 sequence: CASSRLAGGPSTDTQYF. The CDR3 DNA follows: TGTGCCAGCAGCCGACTAGCGGGAGGCCCGAGCACAGATACGCAGTATTTT.